The next 12 T cell receptor beta chains were all read from a single sample in a study of cytomegalovirus exposure and HLA in healthy donors. The primer mix had 60 Vbeta and 13 Jbeta primers. Produced via immunoSEQ multiplex PCR; TCRdb's table is partial and in-frame only. The data show 150,000 to 200,000 clones, over 75% seen once. Sample: PBMCs. These receptors came from a woman in her 30s in good health and CMV-seronegative.

The chain carries TRBV30 and TRBJ2-7; a possible D gene is TRBD2 (5 bases). CDR1 GTSNPN and CDR2 SVGIG come from the germline V gene (reference sequence). The CDR3 has 14 residues. V lost 0 bases to trimming and J lost 0 bases, with 9 bases between them. CDR3 in DNA: TGTGCCTGGAGTGTAAACGGGATCTCCTACGAGCAGTACTTC. It yields the protein CAWSVNGISYEQYF.

The table lists this clone with a count of one. CDR3 region: CASSLEHNQPQHF. In DNA, the CDR3 is TGCGCCAGCAGCTTGGAACACAATCAGCCCCAGCATTTT. V gene TRBV5-1 combines with J gene TRBJ1-5; D is uncertain. Per germline, CDR1 SGHRS and CDR2 YFSETQ. The V gene lost 0 bases and the J gene lost 3 bases, with 4 bases spanning the gap. CDR3 size: 13 residues.

This chain links TRBV2 with TRBJ2-2, with D possibly matching TRBD1 (5 bases). Germline V gene data show CDR1 as SNHLY and CDR2 as FYNNEI. V lost 5 bases to trimming and J lost 4 bases, with 14 bases between them. There are 15 residues in the CDR3. The CDR3 spells CASSKQAMGTGELFF. CDR3 nucleotide sequence: TGTGCCAGCAGTAAACAGGCAATGGGCACCGGGGAGCTGTTTTTT.

The chain employs TRBV20-1 and TRBJ1-4; D is unclear. The germline V gene encodes CDR1 DFQATT and CDR2 SNEGSKA (reference sequence). The ends were cut back, 6 bases at V and 8 bases at J, with 7 bases in the middle. CDR3 length equals 10 residues. The CDR3 DNA is TGCAGTGCCGGAGGAGAAAAACTGTTTTTT. Protein: CSAGGEKLFF.

CDR3 protein: CASSLEGTRDWETQYF. DNA of the CDR3: TGTGCCAGCAGCTTAGAAGGGACTAGGGACTGGGAGACCCAGTACTTC. V usage is TRBV7-9 and J usage is TRBJ2-5, with TRBD2 identical over 8 bases. The V and J ends lost 1 base and 5 bases, in that order; junction bases with no gene match: 9. The CDR3 consists of 16 residues. The germline CDR1 and CDR2 sequences are SEHNR and FQNEAQ (reference sequence). Together with reference TRBV7-9 and TRBJ2-5, the CDR3 gives the full variable domain: DTGVSQNPRHKITKRGQNVTFRCDPISEHNRLYWYRQTLGQGPEFLTYFQNEAQLEKSRLLSDRFSAERPKGSFSTLEIQRTEQGDSAMYLCASSLEGTRDWETQYFGPGTRLLVL.

The chain carries TRBV27 and TRBJ2-3, with D possibly TRBD2 on 6 matching bases. The V gene lost 7 bases and the J gene lost 2 bases, with 10 bases spanning the gap. The CDR3 totals 13 residues. Germline V gives CDR1 MNHEY, CDR2 SMNVEV (reference sequence). The CDR3 sequence is CASTGRITDTQYF. Here the CDR3 DNA reads TGTGCCAGCACGGGGAGGATCACAGATACGCAGTATTTT.

V usage is TRBV4-3 and J usage is TRBJ1-1; unclear D gene. CDR1 LGHNA and CDR2 YSLEER come from the germline V gene. Trimming shortened V by 3 bases and J by 0 bases, and 8 bases separated the two germline ends. The CDR3 length is 14 residues. This CDR3 is CASSHYRMNTEAFF. The CDR3 nucleotides read TGCGCCAGCAGCCATTACAGAATGAACACTGAAGCTTTCTTT.

The chain links TRBV2 to TRBJ1-2, with 12 bases lining up with TRBD1. The CDR3 loop spans 19 amino acids. Germline lookup yields CDR1 SNHLY and CDR2 FYNNEI. The junction had 16 bases not matched to a gene; V was cut back by 6 bases and J by 2 bases. CDR3 bases: TGTGCCAGCAGGATAAACTCCGGGACAGGGGGCGCGAAAAACTATGGCTACACCTTC. Its protein is CASRINSGTGGAKNYGYTF.

The genes are TRBV2 and TRBJ1-5, with 7 bases matching TRBD1. Per the germline V gene, CDR1 is SNHLY and CDR2 is FYNNEI. This CDR3 comprises 14 residues. Trimming cost V 7 bases and J 6 bases; bases outside gene matches: 9. The CDR3 loop reads CASKEGRGSQPQHF. CDR3 nucleotides: TGTGCCAGCAAGGAAGGCAGGGGGAGTCAGCCCCAGCATTTT. Based on the CDR3 plus reference TRBV2 and TRBJ1-5, the full variable domain is EPEVTQTPSHQVTQMGQEVILRCVPISNHLYFYWYRQILGQKVEFLVSFYNNEISEKSEIFDDQFSVERPDGSNFTLKIRSTKLEDSAMYFCASKEGRGSQPQHFGDGTRLSIL.

This rearrangement joins TRBV27 to TRBJ2-7, with 9 bases that match TRBD2. This CDR3 contains 16 residues. J gave up 5 bases and V 5 bases, and 13 bases lay outside the gene matches. The germline gives CDR1 MNHEY, CDR2 SMNVEV (reference sequence). The CDR3 is CASSPLLVREGNEQYF. The CDR3 DNA follows: TGTGCCAGCAGTCCCCTATTGGTGCGGGAGGGTAACGAGCAGTACTTC.

J is TRBJ1-4 and V is TRBV5-1; TRBD1 aligns across 8 bases. CDR3 length equals 14 residues. Germline-derived CDR1 and CDR2 are SGHRS and YFSETQ. V dropped 5 bases and J dropped 4; count of bases not matched to a gene: 4. The CDR3 here is CASSRDRNNEKLFF. Written as DNA, the CDR3 is TGCGCCAGCAGTCGGGACAGGAATAATGAAAAACTGTTTTTT.

This clone is a singleton in its sample. The chain recombines TRBV7-2 with TRBJ2-7; unclear D gene. CDR3 length equals 14 residues. Deletions cut 5 bases from V and 4 bases from J, with 15 bases between. Germline V gene sequence: CDR1 SGHTA, CDR2 FQGNSA. The CDR3 sequence: CASSPSPEEYEQYF. The CDR3 nucleotides read TGTGCCAGCAGCCCATCCCCAGAGGAGTACGAGCAGTACTTC.